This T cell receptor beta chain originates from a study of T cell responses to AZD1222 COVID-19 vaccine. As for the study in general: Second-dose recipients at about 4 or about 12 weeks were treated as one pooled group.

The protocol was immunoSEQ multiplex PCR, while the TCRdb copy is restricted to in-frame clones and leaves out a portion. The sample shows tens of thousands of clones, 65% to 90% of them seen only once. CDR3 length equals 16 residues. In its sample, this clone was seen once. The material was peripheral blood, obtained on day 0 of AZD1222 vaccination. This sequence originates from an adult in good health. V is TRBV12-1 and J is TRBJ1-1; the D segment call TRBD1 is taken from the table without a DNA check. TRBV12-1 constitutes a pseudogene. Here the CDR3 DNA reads TGTGCCAGCAGCTCCCCAGGACAGGGGATGAACACTGAAGCTTTCTTT. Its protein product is CASSSPGQGMNTEAFF.